The 7 T cell receptor beta chains presented below share a single source sample, sequenced in a study of cytotoxic CD8 clonotypes in ibrutinib-treated CLL (dated by TCRdb to 2020 to 2022). The receptor library was made with the immunoSEQ multiplex PCR assay. TCRdb's version of the immuneACCESS table is confined to in-frame rearrangements and falls short of the full clone set. An unresolved V gene accounts for under half of the shortfall where checked; the remainder is of unknown origin. Within this sample are approximately 130,000 clones, with around 84% of them counted one time only. Less than 4% of the sample is held by the ten biggest clonotypes. The intended sense of this specimen's time point label: less than 30 months on ibrutinib. The sample consisted of PBMCs, taken after 24 months of ibrutinib treatment. Source of these receptors: a human donor with chronic lymphocytic leukemia.

The chain uses TRBV9 and TRBJ1-5, with a possible D match to TRBD1 (5 bases). The CDR3 has 14 amino acids. The V end lost 3 bases, the J end lost 2 bases, and 9 bases lay between the germline ends. The V gene's germline CDR1 is SGDLS and CDR2 YYNGEE. The CDR3 is CASSEGNGNQPQHF. The CDR3 DNA reads TGTGCCAGCAGCGAGGGGAATGGCAATCAGCCCCAGCATTTT.

J is TRBJ2-7 and V is TRBV10-2; D perhaps matches TRBD1 (5 bases). CDR1 and CDR2 (germline): WSHSY, SAAADI. V lost 5 bases and J 3 bases, leaving 14 bases between the germline ends. The CDR3 has 14 residues. This CDR3 is CASSPSSGIYEQYF. The CDR3 DNA is TGCGCCAGCAGTCCATCGTCAGGGATCTACGAGCAGTACTTC.

The chain carries TRBV7-3 and TRBJ1-4, with 9 bases fitting TRBD1. CDR3 size: 14 residues. J gave up 6 bases and V 5 bases, and 4 bases lay outside the gene matches. Germline V gene lookup returns CDR1 SGHTA and CDR2 FQGTGA. The CDR3 loop reads CASSTGDRDEKLFF. The CDR3 DNA follows: TGTGCCAGCAGCACGGGGGACAGGGATGAAAAACTGTTTTTT.

The genes are TRBV19 and TRBJ2-7, with D maybe TRBD1 (5 bases). This CDR3 spans 12 amino acids. V lost 8 bases to trimming and J lost 2 bases, with 10 bases between them. Germline assignment: CDR1 LNHDA and CDR2 SQIVND (reference sequence). The CDR3 spells CASSTGTYEQYF. As DNA, the CDR3 is TGTGCCAGTTCTACAGGCACCTACGAGCAGTACTTC.

The rearrangement joins TRBV9 to TRBJ2-5, with D possibly TRBD1 on 5 matching bases. CDR1 SGDLS and CDR2 YYNGEE come from the germline V gene. CDR3 length: 13 residues. Between the trimmed V and J ends, which lost 2 bases and 0 bases, there was a span of 5 bases. The CDR3 nucleotides read TGTGCCAGCAGCGTGACAGACCAAGAGACCCAGTACTTC. Its translation is CASSVTDQETQYF.

The J gene is TRBJ2-4, the V gene TRBV7-3, with 9 nucleotides matching TRBD1. Per the germline V gene, CDR1 is SGHTA and CDR2 is FQGTGA. The CDR3 runs 14 residues. V shed 5 bases and J 6 bases; nucleotides not matched to a gene: 5. The CDR3 DNA reads as TGTGCCAGCAGCCCCGGACAGGGGAGAAACATTCAGTACTTC. Encoded protein: CASSPGQGRNIQYF.

This chain connects TRBV7-9 to TRBJ1-4; D ambiguous. The germline CDR1 and CDR2 sequences are SEHNR and FQNEAQ (reference sequence). V shed 4 bases and J shed 4 bases, with 4 bases lying between them. This CDR3 has 12 residues. This CDR3 reads CASSSYNEKLFF. CDR3 nucleotide sequence: TGTGCCAGCAGCTCTTATAATGAAAAACTGTTTTTT.